The TCR beta chain described here comes from a study of glioma-infiltrating T cells. Study-wide points: Tissue and blood shared very few CDR3 sequences. Non-neoplastic patients had below-expected tissue-blood divergence, while all gliomas exceeded expectation.

The V end was cut by 6 bases, the J end by 5 bases, with 17 bases between. The CDR3 length is 14 residues. The V gene's germline CDR1 is MDHEN and CDR2 SYDVKM. The iRepertoire nested amplicon-rescue multiplex PCR amplified TCR alpha and beta CDR3s from RNA. For one-step reverse transcription and amplification, about 90-400 ng of tissue mRNA or PBMC total RNA was used. TCRdb analysed the multiplex PCR reads with MiXCR anew, one entry per CDR3 protein. Seen here are some 160,000 distinct CDR3 sequences, about 47% observed once, and the top ten hold around 5%. As for this clonotype: Its target is unknown. This clone may be a read error of a much larger clone one base away.

This clonotype originated in a human donor with low-grade glioma or glioblastoma, undergoing nonglioma brain surgery, or in good health (not recorded which). The chain joins TRBV28 to TRBJ2-7; D is possibly TRBD1 (6 bases). Sequenced input: glioma tissue, nonneoplastic brain tissue, or PBMCs (not recorded which). The CDR3 loop is CASRYAGATHEQYF. DNA of the CDR3: TGTGCCAGCAGATACGCAGGGGCAACCCACGAGCAGTACTTC.